Presented here are 30 T cell receptor beta chains from one specimen sequenced in a study of cytotoxic CD8 clonotypes in ibrutinib-treated CLL. Data came from immunoSEQ multiplex PCR; TCRdb stores just in-frame clones and leaves some out. The sample includes fewer than 50,000 clones, about half of them seen just once. The source material was PBMCs, sampled after 12 months of ibrutinib treatment. These receptors came from a human donor with chronic lymphocytic leukemia.

The chain recombines TRBV9 with TRBJ1-4; 9 bases align to TRBD1. Germline V gives CDR1 SGDLS, CDR2 YYNGEE. The V gene end was trimmed by 3 bases and the J gene end by 6 bases; junction bases not matched to a gene: 6. This CDR3 spans 15 amino acids. CDR3 bases: TGTGCCAGCAGCGCAAATACAGGGGGCCATGAAAAACTGTTTTTT. Residues: CASSANTGGHEKLFF.

The genes are TRBV20-1 and TRBJ2-3; D gene uncertain. Germline V gene sequence: CDR1 DFQATT, CDR2 SNEGSKA (reference sequence). The CDR3 consists of 11 residues. CDR3 region: CTAGEADTQYF. The DNA for the CDR3 is TGCACCGCCGGAGAGGCAGATACGCAGTATTTT.

This chain joins TRBV29-1 and TRBJ1-1, with D unresolved. V gave up 7 bases and J gave up 1 base, with 10 bases separating them. The CDR3 has 12 residues. CDR1 is SQVTM, CDR2 ANQGSEA, per germline. As DNA, the CDR3 is TGCAGCGCGGGCACGGGGAACACTGAAGCTTTCTTT. Translating it yields CSAGTGNTEAFF.

The gene calls are TRBV19 and TRBJ1-1; 7 bases align to TRBD1. From germline, CDR1 is LNHDA and CDR2 SQIVND (reference sequence). Trimming cost V 5 bases and J 10 bases; bases outside gene matches: 13. This CDR3 contains 14 residues. The CDR3 DNA reads TGTGCCAGTAGTGTTGGGACAGCCAGCGTAGGAGCTTTCTTT. Its protein is CASSVGTASVGAFF.

This clone has only a few counts. The chain recombines TRBV7-8 with TRBJ2-7; 8 nucleotides match TRBD1. J was trimmed by 7 bases and V by 3 bases; bases with no gene match: 11. The CDR3 runs to 15 residues. Per the germline V gene, CDR1 is SGHVS and CDR2 is FQNEAQ. The CDR3 DNA reads as TGTGCCAGCAGCTTTCTAGGACAGGGTGGAGATGAGCAGTACTTC. Translated: CASSFLGQGGDEQYF.

V is TRBV2 and J is TRBJ2-2, with TRBD1 matching 8 bases. This CDR3 has 17 amino acids. V lost 0 bases and J lost 6; bases outside the gene matches: 9. Germline loops: CDR1 SNHLY, CDR2 FYNNEI. The CDR3 loop is CASSEALRTGLSGELFF. CDR3 coding DNA: TGTGCCAGCAGTGAAGCGCTTAGGACAGGGTTGTCCGGGGAGCTGTTTTTT.

This clone was counted between two and nine times. The CDR3 DNA is TGTGCCAGTAGTAGGTCGGGAGCCACCTACAATGAGCAGTTCTTC. It specifies CASSRSGATYNEQFF. V usage is TRBV19 and J usage is TRBJ2-1, with D possibly TRBD2 on 6 matching bases. Trimming stripped 4 bases from V and 2 bases from J, with 12 bases between. The germline CDR1 and CDR2 sequences are LNHDA and SQIVND (reference sequence). This CDR3 spans 15 amino acids.

The chain has TRBV27 and TRBJ1-6; 11 positions match TRBD1. CDR1 and CDR2 from the germline V gene are MNHEY and SMNVEV (reference sequence). Trimming cost V 2 bases and J 10 bases; bases outside gene matches: 10. The CDR3 loop spans 17 amino acids. CDR3 nucleotide sequence: TGTGCCAGCAGTTTAGGGAGGACAGGGGGCTCAAAGTCACCCCTCCACTTT. This gives the protein CASSLGRTGGSKSPLHF.

The chain uses TRBV4-1 and TRBJ1-1, with a possible D match to TRBD1 (6 bases). V lost 0 bases, J lost 8 bases, and 13 bases lay in between. Germline loops: CDR1 MGHRA, CDR2 YSYEKL. The CDR3 is made up of 14 amino acids. CDR3 residues: CASSQDRGAVEAFF. CDR3 coding DNA: TGCGCCAGCAGCCAAGATAGGGGGGCGGTGGAAGCTTTCTTT.

This chain uses TRBV30 with TRBJ2-2; a weak D match, TRBD2 (5 bases). The V gene's germline CDR1 is GTSNPN and CDR2 SVGIG (reference sequence). V lost 6 bases and J 1 base, leaving 12 bases between the germline ends. This CDR3 is 14 amino acids long. This CDR3 reads CACETRENTGELFF. CDR3 bases: TGTGCCTGTGAAACTCGGGAGAACACCGGGGAGCTGTTTTTT.

This clone was detected once. The genes are TRBV30 and TRBJ2-3, with D perhaps assigned TRBD1 or TRBD2 (5 bases each). There are 14 residues in the CDR3. Trimming removed 0 bases from V and 1 base from J, with 8 bases in between. Germline values: CDR1 GTSNPN, CDR2 SVGIG (reference sequence). CDR3 in DNA: TGTGCCTGGAGTGTACTAGGGGGCACAGATACGCAGTATTTT. This gives the protein CAWSVLGGTDTQYF.

The chain couples TRBV18 to TRBJ1-5; D gene ambiguous. The CDR3 has 15 amino acids. Germline V gene lookup returns CDR1 KGHSH and CDR2 LQKENI. V shed 1 base and J shed 7 bases, with 14 bases lying between them. DNA of the CDR3: TGTGCCAGCTCACCACTAGAGGCGTTGGGGCAGCCCCAGCATTTT. Protein: CASSPLEALGQPQHF.

V usage is TRBV5-4 and J usage is TRBJ2-2; D call uncertain. Trimming removed 3 bases at V and 2 bases at J, with 17 bases between. The CDR3 covers 17 residues. Per the germline V gene, CDR1 is SGHNT and CDR2 is YYREEE (reference sequence). The CDR3 loop is CASSYGGVSLNTGELFF. As DNA, the CDR3 is TGTGCCAGCAGCTACGGCGGTGTTTCTTTAAACACCGGGGAGCTGTTTTTT.

This chain joins TRBV5-1 and TRBJ1-1; D is uncertain. Germline CDR1 reads SGHRS; CDR2 reads YFSETQ. The ends were cut back, 4 bases at V and 1 base at J, with 14 bases in the middle. The CDR3 consists of 15 residues. CDR3 bases: TGCGCCAGCAGCCACTCTTCGTTCGGGAACACTGAAGCTTTCTTT. This translates into CASSHSSFGNTEAFF.

This clone came up a few times. V and J are TRBV4-2 and TRBJ1-4; possible D gene TRBD1, 6 bases. V was shortened by 0 bases and J by 6 bases, with 14 bases between the two germline ends. The CDR3 contains 16 residues. From germline, CDR1 is LGHNA and CDR2 YNFKEQ. Written as DNA, the CDR3 is TGTGCCAGCAGCCAAGATGGTGGGGGGCGGGATGAAAAACTGTTTTTT. It translates to CASSQDGGGRDEKLFF.

This clone was counted many times. V and J are TRBV29-1 and TRBJ2-7; TRBD1 agrees at 8 bases. The CDR3 covers 11 residues. Per the germline V gene, CDR1 is SQVTM and CDR2 is ANQGSEA. With 7 bases clipped from V and 3 bases from J, the junction kept 2 bases outside the gene matches. The CDR3 DNA sequence: TGCAGCGGGGGACAGGACTACGAGCAGTACTTC. Translation gives CSGGQDYEQYF.

This chain connects TRBV28 to TRBJ2-3; 8 bases fit TRBD2. Germline lookup yields CDR1 MDHEN and CDR2 SYDVKM. This CDR3 is built from 14 residues. V lost 9 bases, J lost 0 bases, and 5 bases stayed unmatched. The CDR3 DNA sequence: TGTGCCAGTACTAGCGGAACTAGCACAGATACGCAGTATTTT. Translated, it gives CASTSGTSTDTQYF.

This clone has just one count. V and J are TRBV19 and TRBJ2-5; TRBD2 aligns across 10 bases. J was trimmed by 7 bases and V by 4 bases; bases with no gene match: 9. Germline loops: CDR1 LNHDA, CDR2 SQIVND (reference sequence). The CDR3 has 15 amino acids. The chain's CDR3 is CASSRASGSGGTQYF. For the CDR3, the DNA is TGTGCCAGTAGTAGGGCTAGCGGGAGTGGAGGGACCCAGTACTTC.

This clone has just a few counts. The chain is built from TRBV14 and TRBJ2-5; D is possibly TRBD1 or TRBD2 (5 bases each). CDR1 is SGHDN, CDR2 FVKESK, per germline. There are 17 residues in the CDR3. V shed 5 bases and J shed 1 base, with 20 bases lying between them. As DNA, the CDR3 is TGTGCCAGCAGCGAGATAAGACCGGGACGGACCCAAGAGACCCAGTACTTC. It translates to CASSEIRPGRTQETQYF.

This clone was recorded many times. The sample has other DNA sequences that encode this CDR3 too. CDR3 nucleotides: TGTGCCAGCCGAACAGGGCCCGCAACTAATGAAAAACTGTTTTTT. It yields the protein CASRTGPATNEKLFF. V and J are TRBV19 and TRBJ1-4, with a weak D call TRBD1 (6 bases). The germline gives CDR1 LNHDA, CDR2 SQIVND (reference sequence). The length of the CDR3 is 15 residues. V lost 9 bases and J 0 bases, leaving 14 bases between the germline ends. The full variable domain, its missing parts supplied by reference TRBV19 and TRBJ1-4, is DGGITQSPKYLFRKEGQNVTLSCEQNLNHDAMYWYRQDPGQGLRLIYYSQIVNDFQKGDIAEGYSVSREKKESFPLTVTSAQKNPTAFYLCASRTGPATNEKLFFGSGTQLSVL.

This chain links TRBV7-9 with TRBJ1-2; the match to TRBD1 covers 8 bases. V trimming: 5 bases; J trimming: 0 bases; junction bases outside the gene matches: 11. The CDR3 loop spans 17 amino acids. CDR1 is SEHNR, CDR2 FQNEAQ, per germline (reference sequence). The CDR3 protein is CASSRGQGNIANYGYTF. The CDR3 DNA follows: TGTGCCAGCAGCCGAGGACAGGGCAATATAGCTAACTATGGCTACACCTTC. Variable domain in full (rest from reference TRBV7-9 and TRBJ1-2): DTGVSQNPRHKITKRGQNVTFRCDPISEHNRLYWYRQTLGQGPEFLTYFQNEAQLEKSRLLSDRFSAERPKGSFSTLEIQRTEQGDSAMYLCASSRGQGNIANYGYTFGSGTRLTVV.

The chain recombines TRBV10-2 with TRBJ2-3, with TRBD2 as a possible D gene (5 bases). Trimming removed 3 bases at V and 0 bases at J, with 7 bases between. The CDR3 is made up of 14 amino acids. Per the germline V gene, CDR1 is WSHSY and CDR2 is SAAADI. The CDR3 DNA is TGCGCCAGCAGTGATGAGGGAAGCACAGATACGCAGTATTTT. This encodes CASSDEGSTDTQYF.

The chain carries TRBV6-1 and TRBJ2-3, with 8 positions matching TRBD2. V dropped 3 bases and J dropped 4; count of bases not matched to a gene: 6. CDR3 length equals 15 residues. Germline CDR1 is MNHNS and CDR2 is SASEGT. The CDR3 loop is CASSDSGSGADTQYF. The CDR3 nucleotides read TGTGCCAGCAGTGACAGCGGGAGCGGCGCAGATACGCAGTATTTT.

The J gene is TRBJ2-7, the V gene TRBV7-9; no clear D. Germline V gene sequence: CDR1 SEHNR, CDR2 FQNEAQ (reference sequence). The CDR3 is 12 amino acids. Between the trimmed V and J ends, which lost 5 bases and 2 bases, there was a span of 7 bases. The CDR3 DNA follows: TGTGCCAGCAGCCGAACTACCTACGAGCAGTACTTC. Protein sequence: CASSRTTYEQYF.

The rearrangement joins TRBV5-1 to TRBJ2-5, with D tentatively TRBD1 or TRBD2 (6 bases each). Trimming stripped 4 bases from V and 5 bases from J, with 15 bases between. CDR3 length equals 14 residues. Per the germline V gene, CDR1 is SGHRS and CDR2 is YFSETQ. The CDR3 spells CASSGGTQGETQYF. Written as DNA, the CDR3 is TGCGCCAGCAGCGGCGGGACTCAGGGGGAGACCCAGTACTTC.

This clone has more than one count but fewer than ten. The chain carries TRBV28 and TRBJ1-5; no reliable D call. V lost 5 bases to trimming and J lost 4 bases, with 12 bases between them. This CDR3 contains 14 residues. From germline, CDR1 is MDHEN and CDR2 SYDVKM. CDR3 nucleotides: TGTGCCAGCAGTATCGGACGGGGAAATCAGCCCCAGCATTTT. It encodes CASSIGRGNQPQHF.

The chain has TRBV5-1 and TRBJ2-1; 10 bases agree with TRBD2. CDR1 is SGHRS, CDR2 YFSETQ, per germline. The ends lost 9 bases at V and 5 bases at J; junction bases unmatched: 8. The CDR3 spans 14 residues. CDR3 coding DNA: TGCGCCACCAAGCGGGAGGGCCATAACAATGAGCAGTTCTTC. Translating gives CATKREGHNNEQFF.

In its sample, this clone was seen once. This chain uses TRBV19 with TRBJ1-5; D perhaps matches TRBD1 (5 bases). V lost 6 bases, J lost 5 bases, and 17 bases lay in between. The CDR3 is 15 amino acids. Germline values: CDR1 LNHDA, CDR2 SQIVND (reference sequence). CDR3: CASSAGRGGDQPQHF. CDR3 nucleotides: TGTGCCAGTAGCGCGGGGCGGGGAGGGGATCAGCCCCAGCATTTT. Based on the CDR3 plus reference TRBV19 and TRBJ1-5, the full variable domain is DGGITQSPKYLFRKEGQNVTLSCEQNLNHDAMYWYRQDPGQGLRLIYYSQIVNDFQKGDIAEGYSVSREKKESFPLTVTSAQKNPTAFYLCASSAGRGGDQPQHFGDGTRLSIL.

This clone was detected only a few times. The V and J genes are TRBV2 and TRBJ1-1, with TRBD1 matching over 10 bases. This CDR3 contains 14 residues. The V and J ends lost 6 bases and 8 bases, in that order; junction bases with no gene match: 9. Per the germline V gene, CDR1 is SNHLY and CDR2 is FYNNEI. The CDR3 nucleotides are TGTGCCAGCAGGACAGGGGGCTGGACGCGCGAAGCTTTCTTT. Its protein product is CASRTGGWTREAFF.

The chain links TRBV27 to TRBJ2-1; D gene unclear. This CDR3 region has 13 residues. Trimming removed 5 bases from V and 10 bases from J, with 15 bases in between. Germline assignment: CDR1 MNHEY and CDR2 SMNVEV (reference sequence). The CDR3 DNA reads TGTGCCAGCAGTCCCCTCTCTAGAAGGGAGCAGTTCTTC. Translated, it gives CASSPLSRREQFF.